Listed here are 13 T cell receptor beta chains from one sample, sequenced in a study of blood T cell repertoires in COVID-19. Generated by immunoSEQ multiplex PCR, the TCRdb table keeps only in-frame clones and is missing some. The profile shows nearly 250,000 clones, roughly 88% of them singletons. Sequencing was done on a sample of PBMCs or T cells enriched from blood (not recorded which). These receptors originate from a woman aged 45-60 years who had recovered from COVID-19.

This clone has a single count. This chain connects TRBV4-3 to TRBJ1-1; D is ambiguous. Germline V gene data show CDR1 as LGHNA and CDR2 as YSLEER. The CDR3 contains 13 residues. The V gene lost 7 bases and the J gene lost 0 bases, with 9 bases spanning the gap. CDR3 sequence (DNA): TGCGCCAGCAAGGAGGGCATGAACACTGAAGCTTTCTTT. Protein: CASKEGMNTEAFF.

The chain combines TRBV19 with TRBJ1-1; 7 bases are shared with TRBD1. V was pared by 7 bases and J by 10 bases, with 12 bases of the junction left unmatched. Germline CDR1 reads LNHDA; CDR2 reads SQIVND (reference sequence). The CDR3 runs 13 residues. DNA for the CDR3: TGTGCCAGTAATGACAGGGCAGCGGGTGGAGCTTTCTTT. The encoded protein is CASNDRAAGGAFF.

The chain carries TRBV7-6 and TRBJ2-5; D is perhaps TRBD2 (5 bases). Trimming shortened V by 2 bases and J by 4 bases, and 14 bases separated the two germline ends. This CDR3 is built from 15 residues. CDR1 is SGHVS, CDR2 FNYEAQ, per germline. The CDR3, as DNA: TGTGCCAGCAGCTTAAGCGGTCGCCGGGGAGAGACCCAGTACTTC. This translates into CASSLSGRRGETQYF.

The rearrangement links TRBV27 to TRBJ2-2, with TRBD2 matching 8 bases. The CDR3 is 15 amino acids. CDR1 and CDR2 (germline): MNHEY, SMNVEV (reference sequence). J was trimmed by 3 bases and V by 11 bases; bases with no gene match: 11. CDR3 protein: CASYYSGGYTGELFF. CDR3 nucleotide sequence: TGTGCCTCCTACTACAGCGGGGGATACACCGGGGAGCTGTTTTTT.

The chain couples TRBV30 to TRBJ1-6; 9 bases fit TRBD1. The CDR3 length is 14 residues. Trimming took 3 bases from V and 7 from J; bases not matched to a gene: 4. Germline assignment: CDR1 GTSNPN and CDR2 SVGIG (reference sequence). CDR3 in amino acids: CAWSRQGVNSPLHF. CDR3 nucleotide sequence: TGTGCCTGGAGCAGACAGGGGGTAAATTCACCCCTCCACTTT.

CDR3 sequence: CASSQGLAVYNEQFF. The CDR3 region has the DNA TGTGCCAGCAGCCAAGGACTAGCGGTATACAATGAGCAGTTCTTC. This chain connects TRBV7-3 to TRBJ2-1, with TRBD2 matching 10 bases. Germline CDR1 is SGHTA and CDR2 is FQGTGA. The CDR3 consists of 15 residues. V shed 5 bases, J shed 4 bases, and the junction held 5 bases outside the gene matches.

This chain joins TRBV19 and TRBJ1-1; D is unclear. In germline, CDR1 is LNHDA, CDR2 SQIVND (reference sequence). The CDR3 length is 13 residues. Trimming removed 7 bases at V and 2 bases at J, with 11 bases between. As DNA, the CDR3 is TGTGCCAGTAAGGCCAGGATAAACACTGAAGCTTTCTTT. Its protein product is CASKARINTEAFF.

V is TRBV25-1 and J is TRBJ2-7; tentative D call: TRBD1 (6 bases). The length of the CDR3 is 14 residues. V gave up 3 bases and J gave up 2 bases, with 11 bases separating them. Germline CDR1 MGHDK, CDR2 SYGVNS. The CDR3 DNA follows: TGTGCCAGCAGTGATCTTAGGGGGACCTACGAGCAGTACTTC. Translation gives CASSDLRGTYEQYF.

CDR3 DNA sequence: TGTGCCAGCAGTTACTCGACCGGGAGTGAGCAGTTCTTC. Translated: CASSYSTGSEQFF. The chain links TRBV6-2 or TRBV6-3 to TRBJ2-1; possible D gene TRBD2, 6 bases. The germline gives CDR1 MNHEY, CDR2 SVGEGT. The CDR3 spans 13 residues. V was cut by 0 bases and J by 9 bases, with 9 bases left in between.

The J gene is TRBJ1-2, the V gene TRBV27, with 11 bases fitting TRBD1. The germline gives CDR1 MNHEY, CDR2 SMNVEV (reference sequence). The CDR3 sequence is 13 residues long. V shed 3 bases, J shed 7 bases, and the junction held 1 base outside the gene matches. CDR3 protein: CASSFGTGGGYTF. DNA for the CDR3: TGTGCCAGCAGTTTCGGGACAGGGGGTGGCTACACCTTC.

The rearrangement joins TRBV4-1 to TRBJ2-1, with 7 bases that match TRBD1. Germline loops: CDR1 MGHRA, CDR2 YSYEKL. The CDR3 extends over 14 amino acids. J lost 10 bases, V lost 0 bases, and 6 bases had no gene match. The CDR3 DNA sequence: TGCGCCAGCAGCCAAGAGAGAAGGGGGCCCGAGCAGTTCTTC. As protein: CASSQERRGPEQFF.

The V call is TRBV28, the J call TRBJ2-2; 7 nucleotides agree with TRBD2. Germline CDR1 and CDR2: MDHEN and SYDVKM. The J segment lost 7 bases and the V segment lost 2 bases, leaving 4 bases of the junction unmatched. The CDR3 covers 14 residues. The CDR3 DNA sequence: TGTGCCAGCAGTTTAAGCGGGGAGGGCGGGGAGCTGTTTTTT. It codes for CASSLSGEGGELFF. The complete variable domain, with remaining parts taken from reference TRBV28 and TRBJ2-2, reads DVKVTQSSRYLVKRTGEKVFLECVQDMDHENMFWYRQDPGLGLRLIYFSYDVKMKEKGDIPEGYSVSREKKERFSLILESASTNQTSMYLCASSLSGEGGELFFGEGSRLTVL.

This chain joins TRBV9 and TRBJ1-3, with TRBD1 identical over 8 bases. The CDR3 is made up of 15 amino acids. In germline, CDR1 is SGDLS, CDR2 YYNGEE. With V trimmed by 3 bases and J by 0 bases, 2 bases remained unmatched. Written as DNA, the CDR3 is TGTGCCAGCAGCGGAGGACAGGGCTCTGGAAACACCATATATTTT. Translation gives CASSGGQGSGNTIYF.